The clone carrying this T cell receptor (beta chain) was seen a handful of times. Its antigen remains unidentified. The record originates from a study of CD8 T cells in Susac syndrome. As for the study in general: Patients with Susac syndrome were therapy-naive, treated with corticosteroids, or treated with intravenous immunoglobulin alone when blood was collected.

This CDR3 is 14 amino acids long. The germline V gene encodes CDR1 SGHAT and CDR2 FQDESV (reference sequence). V lost 4 bases to trimming and J lost 1 base; unmatched junction nucleotides: 0. The RNA, roughly 0.5 to 1 ug, was put through reverse transcription using random hexamers. TCRdb used MiXCR to reprocess the immunoSEQ multiplex PCR reads, holding one entry per CDR3 protein. The table lists roughly 89,000 distinct CDR3 sequences, 96% of them singletons, with approximately 0.42% in the top ten. Whole-study findings and limits: Clonal expansion involving Susac CD8+ cells peaked in TEMRA cells and active patients.

Sequenced material: CD8+ T cells from PBMCs. The sequence derives from a human donor with Susac syndrome. The J gene is TRBJ2-5, the V gene TRBV11-1; TRBD2 matches 10 bases. Here the CDR3 DNA reads TGTGCCAGCAGCTGGACTAGCGGCCAAGAGACCCAGTACTTC. This encodes CASSWTSGQETQYF. Complete variable domain (other parts from reference TRBV11-1 and TRBJ2-5): EAEVAQSPRYKITEKSQAVAFWCDPISGHATLYWYRQILGQGPELLVQFQDESVVDDSQLPKDRFSAERLKGVDSTLKIQPAELGDSAMYLCASSWTSGQETQYFGPGTRLLVL.